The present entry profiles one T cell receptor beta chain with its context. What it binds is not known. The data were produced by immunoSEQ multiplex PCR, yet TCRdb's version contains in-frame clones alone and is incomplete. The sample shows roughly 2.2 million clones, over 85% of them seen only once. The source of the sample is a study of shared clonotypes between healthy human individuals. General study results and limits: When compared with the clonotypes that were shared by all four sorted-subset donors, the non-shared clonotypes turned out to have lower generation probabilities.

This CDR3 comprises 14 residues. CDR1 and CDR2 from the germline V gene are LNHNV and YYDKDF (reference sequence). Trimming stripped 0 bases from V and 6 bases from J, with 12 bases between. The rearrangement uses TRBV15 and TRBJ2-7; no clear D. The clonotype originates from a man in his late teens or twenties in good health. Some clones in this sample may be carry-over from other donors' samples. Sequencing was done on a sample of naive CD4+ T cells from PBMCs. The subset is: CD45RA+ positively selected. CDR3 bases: TGTGCCACCAGCAGAGAGGAAAGGTCCGCCGAGCAGTACTTC. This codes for CATSREERSAEQYF.